This T cell receptor beta chain was obtained from a study of CD8 T cells in ankylosing spondylitis (dated by TCRdb to about 2017). About the study as a whole: T cell receptor beta repertoires were profiled in healthy donors and ankylosing spondylitis patients so that disease-linked TCR variants could be found. In total, the full study cohort was made up of 110 or so healthy donors and about two dozen ankylosing spondylitis patients. Peripheral blood was sampled, and synovial fluid was also collected from ankylosing spondylitis patients. General conclusions and limits of the study: The disease-linked clones showed a CD8+ phenotype and occurred at relatively low frequencies in peripheral blood. Some motif variants had previously been reported in the synovial fluid and blood of reactive arthritis patients, which suggests shared mechanisms of disease initiation. The disease-linked clones were reported to be significantly enriched in matched synovial fluid samples from ankylosing spondylitis patients. Blood from ankylosing spondylitis patients appeared to be characterized by a TCR beta motif composed of under 10 highly homologous amino acid variants.

Only a few counts were recorded for this clonotype. Its cognate antigen has yet to be identified. It has no much larger one-base neighbor in the sample; base qualities were not kept. The sequencer was an Illumina HiSeq 2500. Quantitative 5'-RACE with molecular barcodes was used to prepare TCR beta libraries. In the authors' own workflow: A new computational method based on a probabilistic model of VDJ rearrangement was used to identify disease-linked TCR variants. The public reads were quality trimmed at Q25 with fastp and then assembled into clones with MiXCR by TCRdb, keeping productive beta chains. Identical CDR3 proteins give one entry, which carries the most common genes and DNA. TCRdb, rather than the study authors, made the V and J calls. Present in this sample are about 160,000 distinct CDR3 sequences, about 17% of which were seen just once. The top ten constitute over 7% of the sample. This TCR was sampled from a male donor with ankylosing spondylitis or in good health (not recorded which). Specimen: blood, either unsorted or a sorted T cell fraction (not recorded which).

CDR3 protein: CASSSSSGLHSTNIQYF. The DNA sequence is given as TGTGCCAGTAGTAGCTCATCGGGACTCCACTCCACAAACATTCAGTACTTC. The chain couples TRBV19 to TRBJ2-4; perhaps TRBD2 is the D gene, with 6 bases matching. V is shortened by 4 bases, J by 6 bases, and the region joining them spans 22 bases. The CDR3 measures 17 amino acids from cysteine to phenylalanine. The kept DNA is CDR3 alone, 51 bases in frame from the first base. Reading the germline V gene (reference sequence) gives CDR1 LNHDA and CDR2 SQIVND. With the portions outside the CDR3 filled from the reference TRBV19 and TRBJ2-4 genes, the complete variable region becomes DGGITQSPKYLFRKEGQNVTLSCEQNLNHDAMYWYRQDPGQGLRLIYYSQIVNDFQKGDIAEGYSVSREKKESFPLTVTSAQKNPTAFYLCASSSSSGLHSTNIQYFGAGTRLSVL.